Listed below are T cell receptor beta chains from one sample, sequenced in a study of PD-L1 blockade in urothelial cancer. Here immunoSEQ multiplex PCR was the method, and the copy in TCRdb shows in-frame clones only, minus some. This sample has under 130,000 clones, with around 82% found just once. This specimen was PBMCs, taken around atezolizumab (anti-PD-L1) treatment. These receptors originate from a man in his fifties with urothelial cancer. CDR3s include the opening cysteine and the closing phenylalanine or tryptophan. The D gene is left open where the match is weak. Part of the rows lack a size; the others show once, few, many or a class for expanded clones.

d_call j_call v_call clone_size cdr3_nt cdr3_aa
TRBD2 TRBJ2-7 TRBV7-9 medium-sized TGTGCCAGCAGCCGCAGTTTAGGGACTAGCGACGAGCAGTACTTC CASSRSLGTSDEQYF
TRBD1 TRBJ2-7 TRBV4-1 - TGCGCCAGCAGCCAATTCGGCGGACAGGGACCATACGAGCAGTACTTC CASSQFGGQGPYEQYF
- TRBJ1-6 TRBV28 - TGTGCCAGCAGTACCCCGGACAGCTCCTATAATTCACCCCTCCACTTT CASSTPDSSYNSPLHF
TRBD1 TRBJ1-3 TRBV10-3 - TGTGCCACCAGACCCGGGACAGGGGGTGATGGAAACACCATATATTTT CATRPGTGGDGNTIYF
TRBD2 TRBJ2-3 TRBV4-1 few TGCGCCAGCAGCTACCAACTAGCGGCTAGCACAGATACGCAGTATTTT CASSYQLAASTDTQYF
TRBD2 TRBJ2-3 TRBV5-1 - TGCGCCAGCAGCTTGGGTGCCCCTCTCGCGGGAGTGGCGGATACGCAGTATTTT CASSLGAPLAGVADTQYF
- TRBJ1-6 TRBV18 - TGTGCCAGCTCACCAGTTTATCAGGGAGGGCCCATTAATTCACCCCTCCACTTT CASSPVYQGGPINSPLHF
TRBD1 TRBJ2-7 TRBV18 few TGTGCCAGCTCACCACCGGGGACAGGGGCAATTCTCGAGCAGTACTTC CASSPPGTGAILEQYF
- TRBJ2-1 TRBV4-1 few TGCGCCAGCAGCCAAGATCAGGCCAACCGAGTCTTC CASSQDQANRVF
- TRBJ2-5 TRBV2 - TGTGCCAGCAGTAAGGAAACAGGACAGTCGGGAGAGACCCAGTACTTC CASSKETGQSGETQYF
TRBD2 TRBJ2-5 TRBV5-6 - TGTGCCAGCAGCTTGTACGGCGGGAGGGTCCAAGAGACCCAGTACTTC CASSLYGGRVQETQYF
- TRBJ2-3 TRBV7-6 - TGTGCCAGCAGCTTAGGTCCAGGGGCCACAGATACGCAGTATTTT CASSLGPGATDTQYF
- TRBJ1-5 TRBV7-8 - TGTGCCAGCAGCTTAGCGAGGCCAGACAGCAATCAGCCCCAGCATTTT CASSLARPDSNQPQHF
- TRBJ2-4 TRBV7-9 - TGTGCCAGCAGGGCAGGCCCCCCGGTCGCCAAAAACATTCAGTACTTC CASRAGPPVAKNIQYF
- TRBJ1-2 TRBV27 - TGTGCCAGCAGTTTAAGAGCCAGCGGCTATGGCTACACCTTC CASSLRASGYGYTF
- TRBJ2-3 TRBV2 once TGTGCCAGCAGTGAAGAGCGCACAGATACGCAGTATTTT CASSEERTDTQYF
TRBD1 TRBJ1-6 TRBV9 - TGTGCCAGCAGCGTAGACACAGGGGGCTCACCCCTCCACTTT CASSVDTGGSPLHF
- TRBJ1-2 TRBV6-1 few TGTGCCAGCAGTGAATCTAGGGGCGGGAATGGCTACACCTTC CASSESRGGNGYTF
TRBD2 TRBJ2-1 TRBV18 - TGTGCCAGCTCACCTGCGGGAGTGAGGAATGAGCAGTTCTTC CASSPAGVRNEQFF
- TRBJ1-2 TRBV18 - TGTGCCAGCTCTGGACAGAAGGAGCTCATTGGCTACACCTTC CASSGQKELIGYTF
- TRBJ2-1 TRBV11-2 - TGTGCCAGCAGCTTAGCGGGAAGATACAATGAGCAGTTCTTC CASSLAGRYNEQFF
- TRBJ2-5 TRBV5-1 - TGCGCCAGCAGCTTGGGACTTAGCCAAGAGACCCAGTACTTC CASSLGLSQETQYF
- TRBJ2-7 TRBV15 - TGTGCCACCAGCAGAGATCCGGCCTACGAGCAGTACTTC CATSRDPAYEQYF
- TRBJ2-7 TRBV7-9 - TGTGCCAGCAGCTTATCCCGGGATTCATACGAGCAGTACTTC CASSLSRDSYEQYF
- TRBJ2-3 TRBV7-2 - TGTGCCAGCAGCTTAGCAGGCCAGGTCCGGTATACGCAGTATTTT CASSLAGQVRYTQYF
TRBD2 TRBJ2-6 TRBV27 - TGTGCCACCGGGGGGGGCACCGGGGCCAACGTCCTGACTTTC CATGGGTGANVLTF
- TRBJ2-3 TRBV10-2 - TGCGCCAGCAGACCGGGGTCGGGAGATACGCAGTATTTT CASRPGSGDTQYF
TRBD2 TRBJ2-1 TRBV6-1 - TGTGCCATCAGCAAATCTCCCGCGACTAGCGATGAGCAGTTCTTC CAISKSPATSDEQFF
TRBD2 TRBJ2-1 TRBV11-2 - TGTGCCAGCAGCTTAGGGCCGATTGCGGGAGGAAATGAGCAGTTCTTC CASSLGPIAGGNEQFF
- TRBJ1-1 TRBV18 - TGTGCCAGCTCGGGCGTGGGCTCCACTGAAGCTTTCTTT CASSGVGSTEAFF
TRBD1 TRBJ2-7 TRBV7-9 - TGTGCCAGCAGCTTTCTTCCTTCGGACAGGGGAAGAAGCGAGCAGTACTTC CASSFLPSDRGRSEQYF
TRBD2 TRBJ2-1 TRBV4-2 few TGTGCCAGCAGCCAAGAAACCCGGGGGGATGAGCAGTTCTTC CASSQETRGDEQFF
TRBD2 TRBJ2-3 TRBV5-1 - TGCGCCAGCAGCTCCCTGGGACTAGCGACTAGCACAGATACGCAGTATTTT CASSSLGLATSTDTQYF
- TRBJ2-1 TRBV28 - TGTGCCAGCAGTTTAAGATTCCAGCTGCCCATCCCGGGATACTACAATGAGCAGTTCTTC CASSLRFQLPIPGYYNEQFF
TRBD2 TRBJ2-7 TRBV4-1 - TGCGCCAGCAGCCAAGCACATAGCGGGAAAGAGCAGTACTTC CASSQAHSGKEQYF
TRBD2 TRBJ2-2 TRBV18 - TGTGCCAGCTCACCGGTGACTAGCGGGCGTAACACCGGGGAGCTGTTTTTT CASSPVTSGRNTGELFF
- TRBJ1-2 TRBV6-1 - TGTGCCAGCAGTGATAGTTATGGCTACACCTTC CASSDSYGYTF
TRBD2 TRBJ2-7 TRBV5-1 - TGCGCCAGCAGCTTGGGTCTACTGGCGGGAGGGAAGTACGAGCAGTACTTC CASSLGLLAGGKYEQYF
- TRBJ2-7 TRBV25-1 - TGTGCCAGCAGTGGGACAGTCCTGTACTTC CASSGTVLYF
TRBD2 TRBJ2-4 TRBV5-1 - TGCGCCAGCAGCTTTGCGGGAGCAAGAGGCATTCAGTACTTC CASSFAGARGIQYF
- TRBJ2-5 TRBV6-6 - TGTGCCAGCAGAACACTAGGAGGCGAGACCCAGTACTTC CASRTLGGETQYF
TRBD1 TRBJ2-5 TRBV19 - TGTGCCAGTAGTATAGCAGGGGGACAAGAGACCCAGTACTTC CASSIAGGQETQYF
TRBD1 TRBJ1-2 TRBV5-6 - TGTGCCAGCAGGGGGAACGAGGGGGCCCGCTATGGCTACACCTTC CASRGNEGARYGYTF
- TRBJ1-2 TRBV6-4 - TGTGCCAGCAGTGACTCCTGGGGGGGCAGGGAGGATGGCTACACCTTC CASSDSWGGREDGYTF
TRBD1 TRBJ2-4 TRBV28 - TGTGCCAGCGGGAGGACAGGGGGCATAAACATTCAGTACTTC CASGRTGGINIQYF
TRBD2 TRBJ2-1 TRBV7-9 - TGTGCCAGCAGCATGACTAGCGGACCCTCCTACAATGAGCAGTTCTTC CASSMTSGPSYNEQFF
- TRBJ2-1 TRBV10-3 - TGTGCCATCAGGGGGCAAGGGGGTCGCTCCTACAATGAGCAGTTCTTC CAIRGQGGRSYNEQFF
- TRBJ2-7 TRBV27 few TGTGCCAGCAAGGGAGAATACGAGCAGTACTTC CASKGEYEQYF
- TRBJ2-1 TRBV5-1 - TGCGCCAGTGGGTTTGGGTGGGACTCAAACCCGTACAATGAGCAGTTCTTC CASGFGWDSNPYNEQFF